This is a list of T cell receptor beta chains from one sample in a study of blood T cell repertoires in COVID-19. The protocol was immunoSEQ multiplex PCR, while the TCRdb copy is restricted to in-frame clones and leaves out a portion. In the table there are around 290,000 clones, more than 75% of which are singletons. Sequencing was carried out using peripheral blood. The receptors shown here come from a woman aged 45-65 years who had recovered from COVID-19. The CDR3 runs from the conserved cysteine through the conserved F or W. A D gene is named only where the DNA matches it firmly. Some rows mark clone size as missing; the rest say once, few, many or name a class of expanded clone.

d_gene	j_gene	v_gene	len	abundance	CDR3aa	CDR3nt
.	TRBJ1-4	TRBV11-1	13	.	CASSRQRNEKLFF	TGTGCCAGCAGCCGACAGAGAAATGAAAAACTGTTTTTT
TRBD2	TRBJ2-3	TRBV4-2	16	.	CASSPRLAGEADTQYF	TGTGCCAGCAGCCCACGACTAGCGGGAGAGGCAGATACGCAGTATTTT
TRBD1	TRBJ1-4	TRBV15	16	.	CATSRDIGQGTEKLFF	TGTGCCACCAGCAGAGATATTGGACAGGGTACAGAAAAACTGTTTTTT
TRBD1	TRBJ1-1	TRBV7-3	13	.	CASSTHRGTEAFF	TGTGCCAGCAGCACACACAGGGGTACTGAAGCTTTCTTT
TRBD2	TRBJ2-3	TRBV5-6	16	once	CASSELAGGPPDTQYF	TGTGCCAGCAGCGAACTAGCGGGGGGGCCCCCAGATACGCAGTATTTT
.	TRBJ1-2	TRBV9	13	.	CASSRSEGDGYTF	TGTGCCAGCAGCAGGTCAGAAGGGGATGGCTACACCTTC
.	TRBJ1-6	TRBV5-6	15	few	CASSLLGQGGSPLHF	TGTGCCAGCAGCTTGCTGGGCCAGGGCGGTTCACCCCTCCACTTT
TRBD1	TRBJ2-1	TRBV7-6	16	.	CASRSTRDRTYNEQFF	TGTGCCAGCAGATCAACCCGGGACAGGACTTACAATGAGCAGTTCTTC
TRBD1	TRBJ2-1	TRBV28	15	.	CASSLGTEGYNEQFF	TGTGCCAGCAGTTTGGGGACAGAGGGATACAATGAGCAGTTCTTC
TRBD2	TRBJ2-7	TRBV11-1	16	.	CASSFGTSESSYEQYF	TGTGCCAGCAGCTTCGGGACTAGCGAAAGCTCCTACGAGCAGTACTTC
.	TRBJ1-1	TRBV5-1	13	.	CASRLIMNTEAFF	TGCGCCAGCAGACTCATTATGAACACTGAAGCTTTCTTT
.	TRBJ1-5	TRBV9	15	.	CASSVGVSSNQPQHF	TGTGCCAGCAGCGTAGGTGTCTCTAGCAATCAGCCCCAGCATTTT
TRBD1	TRBJ1-2	TRBV18	13	.	CASSQGQDYGYTF	TGTGCCAGCTCACAAGGACAGGACTATGGCTACACCTTC
TRBD1	TRBJ1-6	TRBV7-2	13	.	CASSTDRGAPLHF	TGTGCCAGCAGCACGGACAGGGGGGCTCCCCTCCACTTT
TRBD1	TRBJ1-3	TRBV9	15	.	CASSVKGAAGNTIYF	TGTGCCAGCAGCGTAAAGGGGGCAGCTGGAAACACCATATATTTT
TRBD2	TRBJ2-2	TRBV29-1	13	few	CSVGTSGEGELFF	TGCAGCGTTGGGACTAGCGGGGAAGGGGAGCTGTTTTTT